These T cell receptor beta chains were read from a single sample in a study of vaccination and CD4 T cells after COVID-19. Their specific antigens are unknown. TCRdb re-derived calls from the PCR reads in MiXCR, one entry per CDR3 protein. The table includes about 11,000 distinct CDR3 sequences, around 53% detected once. Sequenced input: CD4+ T cells from blood, cultured in vitro. These receptors were collected from a human donor who had recovered from COVID-19. CDR3s include the opening cysteine and the closing phenylalanine or tryptophan. The D gene is left open where the match is weak. A row's size may be missing; if present it is once, few, many or a size class.

abundance	d_gene	j_gene	v_gene	CDR3nt	CDR3aa
NA	NA	TRBJ2-7	TRBV6-1	TGTGCCAGCAGTCCGGGTTCCAGCTTCTACGAGCAGTACTTC	CASSPGSSFYEQYF
once	NA	TRBJ1-2	TRBV3-1	TGTGCCAGCACGCCCAGTTCAACAAACTATGGCTACACCTTC	CASTPSSTNYGYTF
NA	NA	TRBJ1-1	TRBV2	TGTGCCAGCAGTGAAGCAAGGGGATCTGGTTTCTTT	CASSEARGSGFF
few	NA	TRBJ1-2	TRBV15	TGTGCCACCAGCAGAGACCAGGGGAACTATGGCTACACCTTC	CATSRDQGNYGYTF
NA	NA	TRBJ2-1	TRBV11-2	TGTGCCAGCAGCTTAGGGTGGGACGGATACAATGAGCAGCTCTTC	CASSLGWDGYNEQLF
NA	TRBD1	TRBJ2-1	TRBV20-1	TGCAGTGCAGAAGACAGGGGTTACAATGAGCAGTTCTTC	CSAEDRGYNEQFF
NA	NA	TRBJ2-3	TRBV12-3/TRBV12-4	TGTGCCAGCAGTAGCACAGATACGCAGTATTTT	CASSSTDTQYF
NA	NA	TRBJ2-7	TRBV28	TGTGCCAGCACCCTGACAGGGAGGAGCTCCTACGAGCAGTACTTC	CASTLTGRSSYEQYF
NA	TRBD2	TRBJ2-5	TRBV7-9	TGTGCCAGCAGCTTTGGGCTAGCGGGAGGAGAGACCCAGTACTTC	CASSFGLAGGETQYF
few	NA	TRBJ1-2	TRBV2	TGTGCCAGCAGTGGCGCGGGGGGGCGGAATGGCTACACCTTC	CASSGAGGRNGYTF
NA	NA	TRBJ1-5	TRBV30	TGTGCCTGGAGTCAAGGACGGAAGAATCAGCCCCAGCATTTT	CAWSQGRKNQPQHF
NA	NA	TRBJ2-4	TRBV15	TGTGCCACCGGCAGAGAATATAGCGGTTTAGCCAAAAACATTCAGTACTTC	CATGREYSGLAKNIQYF
NA	NA	TRBJ1-4	TRBV7-9	TGTGCCAGCAGCTTAGTTGGGACGTCCGAAAAACTGTTTTTT	CASSLVGTSEKLFF
few	NA	TRBJ2-2	TRBV20-1	TGCAGTGCTGGGGGCGGCAGACCGGGAGGTGGCACCGGGGAGCTGTTTTTT	CSAGGGRPGGGTGELFF
few	TRBD2	TRBJ2-3	TRBV6-5	TGTGCCAGCAGTTACTCAGCGGGAGGGTACACAGATACGCAGTATTTT	CASSYSAGGYTDTQYF
few	TRBD1	TRBJ1-2	TRBV2	TGTGCCAGCAGCCCGGACAGGGGGCTGGGCTATGGCTACACCTTC	CASSPDRGLGYGYTF
NA	TRBD2	TRBJ2-5	TRBV11-2	TGTGCCAGCAGCTTAGGGACTAGCGGGAGGCAGGAGACCCAGTACTTC	CASSLGTSGRQETQYF
once	NA	TRBJ2-1	TRBV7-9	TGTGCCAGCAGCTTTTCATGGAGTATGTCCTACAATGAGCAGTTCTTC	CASSFSWSMSYNEQFF
NA	TRBD1	TRBJ2-5	TRBV20-1	TGCAGTGCTGATGAGGGGGCGCGGGAGACCCAGTACTTC	CSADEGARETQYF
NA	TRBD2	TRBJ2-1	TRBV7-3	TGTGCCAGCAGCTCCGGACTAGCTCGGGGTGTTGAGCAGTTCTTC	CASSSGLARGVEQFF
NA	NA	TRBJ2-7	TRBV20-1	TGCAGTGCTGACCGCGGTATAGAGGAGGAGCAGTACTTC	CSADRGIEEEQYF
NA	TRBD1	TRBJ2-7	TRBV20-1	TGCAGTTCTCCGGGACAGGGGACCTACGAGCAGTACTTC	CSSPGQGTYEQYF
few	NA	TRBJ2-7	TRBV15	TGTGCCACCAGCAGATCGGGACCTCACTACGAGCAGTACTTC	CATSRSGPHYEQYF
few	TRBD2	TRBJ2-1	TRBV7-2	TGTGCCAGCAGCTCCTTGGGCCGCGGGAGTTTGAATGAGCAGTTCTTC	CASSSLGRGSLNEQFF
few	TRBD1	TRBJ1-5	TRBV4-2	TGTGCCAGCAGGAGGGACAGGGGAAGCAATCAGCCCCAGCATTTT	CASRRDRGSNQPQHF
NA	NA	TRBJ2-3	TRBV10-1	TGCGCCAGCAGTGACTTCTCAGATACGCAGTATTTT	CASSDFSDTQYF
few	NA	TRBJ2-5	TRBV5-1	TGCGCCAGCAGCTTGGAGGGGCCCCCAGGAGAGACCCAGTACTTC	CASSLEGPPGETQYF
few	NA	TRBJ1-2	TRBV20-1	TGCAGTGCTAGGAGGGTAGGGATCTATGGCTACACCTTC	CSARRVGIYGYTF
NA	NA	TRBJ2-5	TRBV20-1	TGCAGTGCTAGACGTGGGGGGTTCAAAGAGACCCAGTACTTC	CSARRGGFKETQYF
few	NA	TRBJ1-2	TRBV30	TGTGCCTGGAGTGTTCAGGGTTGGGGTGGCTACACCTTC	CAWSVQGWGGYTF
NA	TRBD1	TRBJ2-7	TRBV5-6	TGTGCCAGCAGCTTGTTAACAGGGGGCGCATACGAGCAGTACTTC	CASSLLTGGAYEQYF
once	NA	TRBJ2-2	TRBV24-1	TGTGCCACCAGTGCCCGGCCCCCTAACACCGGGGAGCTGTTTTTT	CATSARPPNTGELFF
few	NA	TRBJ2-4	TRBV15	TGTGCCACCAGCAGAGATAACTTGGGCCTAAGGATCTTAGCCAAAAACATTCAGTACTTC	CATSRDNLGLRILAKNIQYF
NA	TRBD1	TRBJ2-2	TRBV6-1	TGTGCCAGCAGTGAAGGGACAGGGGACACCGGGGAGCTGTTTTTT	CASSEGTGDTGELFF
NA	TRBD2	TRBJ2-3	TRBV30	TGTGCCTGGAGGGTCTGGCGGGAGGGTACAGATACGCAGTATTTT	CAWRVWREGTDTQYF
NA	NA	TRBJ2-5	TRBV2	TGTGCCAGCAGTGGAGAGGGGGAGACCCAGTACTTC	CASSGEGETQYF
few	NA	TRBJ1-2	TRBV20-1	TGCAGTGCGCATGTGGGGGGACTCTATGGCTACACCTTC	CSAHVGGLYGYTF
NA	NA	TRBJ1-5	TRBV7-2	TGTGCCAGCAGCTTAGCGGGGGGGCATGGCAATCAGCCCCAGCATTTT	CASSLAGGHGNQPQHF
NA	NA	TRBJ2-4	TRBV20-1	TGCAGTGTCGGGGGAAAAAACATTCAGTACTTC	CSVGGKNIQYF
NA	NA	TRBJ1-2	TRBV20-1	TGCAGTGCTAGAGATTACAACGGCTACACCTTC	CSARDYNGYTF
NA	NA	TRBJ1-5	TRBV18	TGTGCCAGCTCAGCGGATCAAGCGATTCAGCCCCAGCATTTT	CASSADQAIQPQHF
NA	NA	TRBJ2-3	TRBV11-2	TGTGCCAGCAGCCCTCTTGGAACCGACCGAGATACGCAGTATTTT	CASSPLGTDRDTQYF
few	NA	TRBJ1-5	TRBV15	TGTGCCACCAGCAGAGATTTAATCCGGATGGGCAATCAGCCCCAGCATTTT	CATSRDLIRMGNQPQHF
NA	NA	TRBJ2-7	TRBV20-1	TGCAGTGCCTGGTTGCCAGGGGTCTCCGAGCAGTACTTC	CSAWLPGVSEQYF
NA	TRBD2	TRBJ2-7	TRBV28	TGTGCCAGCAGTTTACGAGGCGGGAGCTACGAGCAGTACTTC	CASSLRGGSYEQYF
NA	NA	TRBJ2-3	TRBV7-3	TGTGCCAGCAGCCGCCAAGGAGCCACAGATACGCAGTATTTT	CASSRQGATDTQYF
few	TRBD1	TRBJ2-2	TRBV7-9	TGTGCCAGCACCCCCGGGAGACAGGGGCCCGGGGAGCTGTTTTTT	CASTPGRQGPGELFF
NA	NA	TRBJ1-1	TRBV7-2	TGTGCCAGCAGCGCGGACATGAACACTGAAGCTTTCTTT	CASSADMNTEAFF
few	TRBD1	TRBJ2-3	TRBV28	TGTGCCAGCAGTCCGACAGGGGGCGGGGTTGATACGCAGTATTTT	CASSPTGGGVDTQYF
NA	NA	TRBJ1-2	TRBV28	TGTGCCAGTTCCATATTGGTCGGTGGCTACACCTTC	CASSILVGGYTF
NA	NA	TRBJ2-1	TRBV30	TGTGCCTTAAGCAGGGGTTACAATGAGCAGTTCTTC	CALSRGYNEQFF
few	NA	TRBJ2-6	TRBV27	TGTGCCAGCAGTCTCACCGGGGTCCCTGGGGCCAACGTCCTGACTTTC	CASSLTGVPGANVLTF
NA	TRBD2	TRBJ2-5	TRBV5-1	TGCGCCAGCAGCGGACGACTAGCTGGGATGGAGACCCAGTACTTC	CASSGRLAGMETQYF
NA	TRBD2	TRBJ2-1	TRBV15	TGTGCCACCAGCAGAGGGGCTAGCGGGAGGCTTTGGAATGAGCAGTTCTTC	CATSRGASGRLWNEQFF